These T cell receptor beta chains were read from a single sample in a study of T cell changes during pregnancy in multiple sclerosis. Produced via immunoSEQ multiplex PCR; TCRdb's table is partial and in-frame only. This sample has about 40,000 clones; 75% to 95% occur once, and the top ten carry roughly 0.5%. Sequencing used CD4+ T cells from peripheral blood mononuclear cells, obtained in the second trimester of pregnancy. The origin of the receptors is a female donor in good health, enrolled as a control in a pregnancy study. Each CDR3 is given with its conserved first and last residue. A D gene is named only where the DNA matches it firmly. Some rows mark clone size as missing; the rest say once, few, many or name a class of expanded clone.

D	size	V	J	DNA	CDR3
TRBD1	.	TRBV7-3	TRBJ2-1	TGTGCCAGCAGTTGGACAGGGGAGGGTGAGCAGTTCTTC	CASSWTGEGEQFF
.	.	TRBV7-8	TRBJ1-3	TGTGCCAGCAGATTTGCGGGGGGTGGAAACACCATATATTTT	CASRFAGGGNTIYF
TRBD1	.	TRBV7-3	TRBJ2-2	TGTGCCAGCAGCACGGACAGGGCCGGGGAGCTGTTTTTT	CASSTDRAGELFF
.	.	TRBV27	TRBJ1-2	TGTGCCAGCAGTTTAAGGCCTCGAGGACAGAACTATGGCTACACCTTC	CASSLRPRGQNYGYTF
TRBD1	.	TRBV5-1	TRBJ2-3	TGCGCCAGCAGCCTAGACAGGGGCTACACAGATACGCAGTATTTT	CASSLDRGYTDTQYF
.	.	TRBV29-1	TRBJ1-5	TGCAGCGCGAGTGGCCAGGGCAATCAGCCCCAGCATTTT	CSASGQGNQPQHF
.	.	TRBV15	TRBJ1-5	TGTGCCACCAGCAGAGGCGGGGGCAGTAATCAGCCCCAGCATTTT	CATSRGGGSNQPQHF
TRBD1	.	TRBV10-3	TRBJ1-1	TGTGCCACCCGGGACAGGGGTGTCACTGAAGCTTTCTTT	CATRDRGVTEAFF
TRBD1	.	TRBV15	TRBJ2-7	TGTGCCACCAGCAGAGATTCCAGGGGGAGTTACGAGCAGTACTTC	CATSRDSRGSYEQYF
TRBD1	once	TRBV6-5	TRBJ1-2	TGTGCCAGCAGTTACGCCGGGACAGTCTATGGCTACACCTTC	CASSYAGTVYGYTF
TRBD1	once	TRBV15	TRBJ1-5	TGTGCCACCAGCAGAGATAAGCTGACAGGGGGCGCCTCTAATCAGCCCCAGCATTTT	CATSRDKLTGGASNQPQHF
TRBD1	.	TRBV6-1	TRBJ1-2	TGTGCCAGCAGTGGAACGGGAGGACAGGGGATTAACTATGGCTACACCTTC	CASSGTGGQGINYGYTF
TRBD2	.	TRBV11-2	TRBJ2-1	TGTGCCAGCAGCTTAGAGGCGGGGGGGGAGCAGTTCTTC	CASSLEAGGEQFF
.	.	TRBV27	TRBJ1-1	TGTGCCAGCAGTCTAGACAGCATGAACACTGAAGCTTTCTTT	CASSLDSMNTEAFF
.	.	TRBV20-1	TRBJ2-7	TGCAGTGCTAGAGTGGAGGAGCAGTACTTC	CSARVEEQYF
.	once	TRBV7-8	TRBJ2-2	TGTGCCAGCAGCCACGACTCCTCGAACACCGGGGAGCTGTTTTTT	CASSHDSSNTGELFF